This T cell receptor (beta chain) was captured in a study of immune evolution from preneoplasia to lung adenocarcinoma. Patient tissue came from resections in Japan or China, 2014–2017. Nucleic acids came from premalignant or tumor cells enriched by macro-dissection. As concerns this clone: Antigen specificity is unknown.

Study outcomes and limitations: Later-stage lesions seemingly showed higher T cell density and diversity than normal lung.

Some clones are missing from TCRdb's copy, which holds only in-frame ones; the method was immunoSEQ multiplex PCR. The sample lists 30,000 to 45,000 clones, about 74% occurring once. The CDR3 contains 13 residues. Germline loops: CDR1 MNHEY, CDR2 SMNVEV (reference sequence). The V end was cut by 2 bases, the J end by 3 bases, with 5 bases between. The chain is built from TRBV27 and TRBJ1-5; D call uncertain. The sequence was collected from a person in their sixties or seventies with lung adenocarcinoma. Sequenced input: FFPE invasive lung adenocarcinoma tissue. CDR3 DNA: TGTGCCAGCAGTTTAAAGTACAATCAGCCCCAGCATTTT. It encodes CASSLKYNQPQHF.